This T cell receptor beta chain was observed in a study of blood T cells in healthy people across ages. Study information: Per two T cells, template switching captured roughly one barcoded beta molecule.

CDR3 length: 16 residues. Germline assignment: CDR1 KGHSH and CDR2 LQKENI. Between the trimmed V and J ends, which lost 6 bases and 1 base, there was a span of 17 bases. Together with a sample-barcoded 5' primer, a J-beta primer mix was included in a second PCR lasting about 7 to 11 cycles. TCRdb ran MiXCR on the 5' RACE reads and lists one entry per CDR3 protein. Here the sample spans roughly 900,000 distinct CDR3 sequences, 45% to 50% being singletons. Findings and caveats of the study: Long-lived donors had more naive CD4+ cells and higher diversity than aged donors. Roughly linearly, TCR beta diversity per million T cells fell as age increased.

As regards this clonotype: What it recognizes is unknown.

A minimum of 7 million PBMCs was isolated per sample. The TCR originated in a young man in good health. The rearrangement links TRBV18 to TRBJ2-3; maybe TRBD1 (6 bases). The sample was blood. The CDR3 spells CASSPTLGARTDTQYF. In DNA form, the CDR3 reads TGTGCCAGCTCTCCTACCCTGGGGGCCCGCACAGATACGCAGTATTTT.